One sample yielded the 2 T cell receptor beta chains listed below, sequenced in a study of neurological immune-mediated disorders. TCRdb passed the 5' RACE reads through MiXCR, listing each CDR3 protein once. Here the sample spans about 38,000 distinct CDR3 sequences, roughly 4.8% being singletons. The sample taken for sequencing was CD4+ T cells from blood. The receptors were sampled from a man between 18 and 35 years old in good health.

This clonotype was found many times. CDR3 nucleotide sequence: TGTGCCAGCAGCGATTATAACGCAGATACGCAGTATTTT. This gives the protein CASSDYNADTQYF. The genes are TRBV7-2 and TRBJ2-3; D remains ambiguous. CDR1 and CDR2 (germline): SGHTA, FQGNSA. This CDR3 spans 13 amino acids. Trimming stripped 5 bases from V and 4 bases from J, with 10 bases between.

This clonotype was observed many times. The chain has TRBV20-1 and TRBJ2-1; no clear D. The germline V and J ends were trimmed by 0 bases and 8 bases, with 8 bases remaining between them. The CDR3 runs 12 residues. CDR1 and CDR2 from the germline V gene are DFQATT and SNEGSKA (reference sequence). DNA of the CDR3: TGCAGTGCTAGAGATATTCCGGATGAGCAGTTCTTC. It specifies CSARDIPDEQFF.